This T cell receptor beta chain was recovered during a study of T cell responses to AZD1222 COVID-19 vaccine. Findings of the study overall: Elevations in Spike-specific TCR breadth and depth followed administration of two AZD1222 doses. None of the repertoires were sampled until the peak T cell response had passed.

Libraries were prepared by immunoSEQ multiplex PCR; TCRdb keeps only in-frame clonotypes and omits some of them. The table shows 150,000 to 200,000 clones, with around 94% occurring only once. Germline loops: CDR1 MNHEY, CDR2 SVGAGI. The CDR3 has 12 amino acids. V shed 7 bases and J 7 bases; nucleotides not matched to a gene: 6. Second-dose timings of about 4 or about 12 weeks were pooled. On this clone: Its antigen is not known.

The TCR sequence derives from an adult who received the AZD1222 COVID-19 vaccine. The rearrangement joins TRBV6-5 to TRBJ1-2; 7 bases agree with TRBD1. This specimen consisted of peripheral blood, obtained 28 days after the second AZD1222 dose. This chain's CDR3 is CASTQGGTGYTF. As DNA, the CDR3 is TGTGCCAGCACCCAGGGGGGAACTGGCTACACCTTC.